This T cell receptor beta chain was profiled in a study of blood T cell repertoires in COVID-19. Study at large: The United States, Italy and Spain were the sources of the acute and convalescent COVID-19 samples.

In the authors' workflow: Estimation of nucleated cell counts relied on the amplification of reference gene primers. Here immunoSEQ multiplex PCR was the method, and the copy in TCRdb shows in-frame clones only, minus some. That table is the source of V, J and clone size, and D and trimming were worked out from the DNA. The sample lists some 330,000 clones, around 92% seen once, with 1.8% in the top ten. Deletions cut 8 bases from V and 7 bases from J, with 15 bases between. The CDR3 length is 14 residues. Germline-derived CDR1 and CDR2 are LNHDA and SQIVND (reference sequence). Patients of the Seattle cohort, enrolled during active infection, were followed longitudinally.

The sequence was obtained from a woman between 25 and 40 years old with COVID-19, enrolled during active disease. The chain is built from TRBV19 and TRBJ1-6; D is uncertain. The source material was peripheral blood. In DNA, the CDR3 is TGTGCCAGTTCCGTATGGAGCCGAAATTCACCCCTCCACTTT. It yields the protein CASSVWSRNSPLHF. The variable domain in full, with the rest retrieved from reference TRBV19 and TRBJ1-6, is DGGITQSPKYLFRKEGQNVTLSCEQNLNHDAMYWYRQDPGQGLRLIYYSQIVNDFQKGDIAEGYSVSREKKESFPLTVTSAQKNPTAFYLCASSVWSRNSPLHFGNGTRLTVT.